This paragraph covers one TCR beta chain sequence. Antigen: not known. The limits of the CDR3 on the DNA are not certain, so only TCRdb's listed CDR3 is given. The CDR3 spans 15 residues, counting both ends. From germline, CDR1 is MNHEY and CDR2 SVGEGT. TCRdb re-called the reads with MiXCR, one entry per CDR3 protein. The sample lists roughly 570,000 distinct CDR3 sequences; 35% to 50% were seen once. The data stem from a study of T cell repertoires in cytomegalovirus infection. Turning to the study itself: Both CMV infection and a matching HLA type were indicated by public TCR beta signatures. Findings and limits, study-wide: In two of eight donors, the top clonotype was HLA-C-restricted CMV-specific. CMV carriers having the relevant HLA were flagged by cumulative public TCR beta family frequency.

This sequence joins TRBV6-2 or TRBV6-3 and TRBJ1-5; the table assigns TRBD1, which was not confirmed against the DNA. The specimen comprised cultured PBMCs, sampled from culture after CMV antigen stimulation. This receptor was taken from a human donor in good health (CMV status not recorded). Some clones in this sample may be carry-over from other donors' samples. The CDR3 spells CASRRVGQGNQPRHF.